This TCR beta chain was found in a study of CD8 T cells in Susac syndrome. RNA in amounts of about 0.45 to 1 ug was reverse transcribed with random hexamers. Multiplex immunoSEQ PCR targeted 54 Vbeta and 13 Jbeta TCR beta segments. TCRdb ran MiXCR on the immunoSEQ multiplex PCR reads and lists one entry per CDR3 protein. This table holds around 200,000 distinct CDR3 sequences, approximately 95% found once. Findings of the study overall: It was acknowledged in the study that its TCR sequencing and HLA analysis involved a relatively small number of individuals.

Regarding this clonotype: The antigen is undetermined.

Germline-derived CDR1 and CDR2 are SQVTM and ANQGSEA. This CDR3 has 12 amino acids. Trimming removed 4 bases at V and 0 bases at J, with 4 bases between. The chain uses TRBV29-1 and TRBJ2-4, with D hard to call. This TCR was recovered from a human donor with multiple sclerosis. What was sequenced was CD4+ T cells from PBMCs. CDR3: CSVGSAKNIQYF. CDR3 DNA: TGCAGCGTTGGATCAGCCAAAAACATTCAGTACTTC.